Following are 14 T cell receptor beta chains from one sample sequenced in a study of cytotoxic CD8 clonotypes in ibrutinib-treated CLL. The protocol was immunoSEQ multiplex PCR, while the TCRdb copy is restricted to in-frame clones and leaves out a portion. The sample includes about 89,000 clones, around 73% of them seen just once. The sample here was PBMCs, taken after 12 months of ibrutinib treatment. The receptor source for this set is a human donor with chronic lymphocytic leukemia.

This clone was seen more than once but under ten times. The chain is built from TRBV2 and TRBJ2-3; TRBD1 agrees at 8 bases. V lost 7 bases and J lost 2; bases outside the gene matches: 5. The CDR3 is made up of 14 amino acids. CDR1 is SNHLY and CDR2 is FYNNEI in the germline V gene. The CDR3 nucleotides read TGTGCCAGCAACCAGGGGGCTAACACAGATACGCAGTATTTT. Translation: CASNQGANTDTQYF.

The chain carries TRBV7-2 and TRBJ2-7; the D is unclear. The CDR3 totals 14 residues. V was cut by 5 bases and J by 4 bases, with 15 bases left in between. Germline CDR1 and CDR2: SGHTA and FQGNSA. The CDR3 is CASSPKSGMYEQYF. Written as DNA, the CDR3 is TGTGCCAGCAGCCCAAAGAGTGGGATGTACGAGCAGTACTTC.

The chain has TRBV30 and TRBJ2-7, with D perhaps matching TRBD1 (6 bases). The CDR3 contains 14 residues. V lost 3 bases and J lost 4, with 16 bases in between. Per germline, CDR1 GTSNPN and CDR2 SVGIG (reference sequence). For the CDR3, the DNA is TGTGCCTGGAGAAGGACAGACGAAGAATACGAGCAGTACTTC. This gives the protein CAWRRTDEEYEQYF.

The chain recombines TRBV10-3 with TRBJ2-3; 13 bases agree with TRBD2. CDR1 ENHRY and CDR2 SYGVKD come from the germline V gene. CDR3 length: 17 residues. The ends lost 1 base at V and 4 bases at J; junction bases unmatched: 5. The CDR3 sequence: CAISEYRTSGGPDTQYF. The CDR3 nucleotides are TGTGCCATCAGTGAGTACCGGACTAGCGGGGGCCCAGATACGCAGTATTTT.

This chain links TRBV5-6 with TRBJ2-7; a weak D match, TRBD2 (6 bases). V lost 3 bases and J 5 bases, leaving 9 bases between the germline ends. Germline values: CDR1 SGHDT, CDR2 YYEEEE. The CDR3 runs to 12 residues. The DNA of the CDR3 is TGTGCCAGCAGCTCCCCGGGGGACGAGCAGTACTTC. Translated, it gives CASSSPGDEQYF.

The chain employs TRBV10-3 and TRBJ2-5; D not certain. The CDR3 extends over 14 amino acids. Germline loops: CDR1 ENHRY, CDR2 SYGVKD. V lost 0 bases and J lost 2, with 7 bases in between. The CDR3 DNA is TGTGCCATCAGTGAGTCTGTAGGGCAAGAGACCCAGTACTTC. Translated, it gives CAISESVGQETQYF.

The chain carries TRBV11-3 and TRBJ2-2; 10 nucleotides align to TRBD1. The CDR3 runs 16 residues. In germline, CDR1 is SGHNT, CDR2 YENEEA. Trimming cost V 9 bases and J 7 bases; bases outside gene matches: 14. In DNA form, the CDR3 reads TGTGCCAGTGATTCGGGGACAGGGGTACGGGACGGGGAGCTGTTTTTT. Its protein product is CASDSGTGVRDGELFF.

This chain connects TRBV5-1 to TRBJ2-4, with TRBD1 as a possible D gene (7 bases). The CDR3 has 15 residues. The V and J ends lost 5 bases and 4 bases respectively, with 16 bases between them. Germline V CDR1 and CDR2: SGHRS, YFSETQ. Here the CDR3 DNA reads TGCGCCAGCAGAGGAGGGGGCCAACTAAAAAACATTCAGTACTTC. Amino acid sequence: CASRGGGQLKNIQYF.

This clone has only one observation. The chain employs TRBV18 and TRBJ2-7; tentatively, D is TRBD1 (5 bases). The CDR3 has 13 amino acids. Germline CDR1 is KGHSH and CDR2 is LQKENI. Trimming took off 2 bases at V and 1 base at J, with 6 bases between the two ends. This chain's CDR3 is CASSPDSSYEQYF. The CDR3 DNA follows: TGTGCCAGCTCACCAGACAGTTCCTACGAGCAGTACTTC.

The rearrangement joins TRBV7-9 to TRBJ2-3; 11 positions match TRBD2. Germline CDR1 reads SEHNR; CDR2 reads FQNEAQ (reference sequence). After removal of 2 bases from V and 4 bases from J, the junction contained 5 bases not matched to a gene. The CDR3 is 16 amino acids. The CDR3 bases are TGTGCCAGCAGCTTAAATAGCGGGGGGGACTCAGATACGCAGTATTTT. Translated: CASSLNSGGDSDTQYF.

This clone was found once. This chain links TRBV28 with TRBJ1-1, with D perhaps TRBD1 (6 bases). The V end was cut by 6 bases, the J end by 3 bases, with 20 bases between. Germline lookup yields CDR1 MDHEN and CDR2 SYDVKM. This CDR3 spans 16 amino acids. CDR3 region: CASSFSQGRGYTEAFF. CDR3 DNA: TGTGCCAGCAGCTTCTCCCAGGGGAGGGGGTACACTGAAGCTTTCTTT.

The V call is TRBV11-2, the J call TRBJ2-6; D ambiguous. The CDR3 covers 18 residues. From germline, CDR1 is SGHAT and CDR2 FQNNGV. V dropped 8 bases and J dropped 1 base, with 21 bases sitting between them. The DNA for the CDR3 is TGTGCCAGCCCAGAAGGACCAGTCTTTACGTCTGGGGCCAACGTCCTGACTTTC. This sequence encodes CASPEGPVFTSGANVLTF. The variable domain in full, with the rest retrieved from reference TRBV11-2 and TRBJ2-6, is EAGVAQSPRYKIIEKRQSVAFWCNPISGHATLYWYQQILGQGPKLLIQFQNNGVVDDSQLPKDRFSAERLKGVDSTLKIQPAKLEDSAVYLCASPEGPVFTSGANVLTFGAGSRLTVL.

The V call is TRBV5-4, the J call TRBJ1-1; possible D gene TRBD1, 6 bases. This CDR3 has 14 residues. Germline V gene sequence: CDR1 SGHNT, CDR2 YYREEE (reference sequence). V lost 3 bases, J lost 8 bases, and 17 bases lay in between. This CDR3 reads CASSWMYRVAEAFF. For the CDR3, the DNA is TGTGCCAGCAGCTGGATGTACAGGGTCGCGGAAGCTTTCTTT.

The chain couples TRBV30 to TRBJ2-7, with D tentatively TRBD1 (5 bases). Germline CDR1 GTSNPN, CDR2 SVGIG (reference sequence). The CDR3 length is 12 residues. With 4 bases removed from V and 4 bases from J, the gap between germline ends came to 11 bases. The DNA for the CDR3 is TGTGCCTGGAAAAAGGACATATACGAGCAGTACTTC. Encoded protein: CAWKKDIYEQYF.